These 15 T cell receptor beta chains originate from one sample sequenced in a study of T cell clones after liver transplantation (dated by TCRdb to between 2018 and 2020). Libraries were built with the immunoSEQ multiplex PCR assay. As stored in TCRdb, this immuneACCESS dataset retains in-frame rearrangements with V and J assigned. A fraction of the clones does not appear; measured against another copy, unresolved V genes explain less than half of the discrepancy, and the remainder lacks a known reason. The table for this sample lists some 75,000 clones; around 80% of them were counted only once. Approximately 0.6% of the sample is in the top ten clones. In light of the paper, this sample's time point label describes: pre-transplant. Sequencing used CD4+ T cells from blood, obtained before liver transplant. Every receptor here comes from a human donor who received a liver transplant.

V and J are TRBV6-4 and TRBJ1-5, with D maybe TRBD1 (5 bases). V lost 4 bases and J lost 7, with 11 bases in between. The germline V gene encodes CDR1 MRHNA and CDR2 SNTAGT. The length of the CDR3 is 13 residues. The DNA of the CDR3 is TGTGCCAGCAGTGGGGAGGAGGGGCAGCCCCAGCATTTT. It is translated as CASSGEEGQPQHF.

The sample holds one count of this clone. The V call is TRBV9, the J call TRBJ2-1; tentatively, D is TRBD1 (6 bases). The CDR3 totals 14 residues. Germline-derived CDR1 and CDR2 are SGDLS and YYNGEE. Trimming cost V 5 bases and J 9 bases, with 18 bases left between them. The CDR3 sequence is CASRGSGRGSEQFF. The CDR3 DNA follows: TGTGCCAGCAGAGGGAGCGGAAGGGGGAGTGAGCAGTTCTTC.

V is TRBV10-3 and J is TRBJ2-1; 9 bases fit TRBD1. Germline values: CDR1 ENHRY, CDR2 SYGVKD. The CDR3 has 15 residues. Trimming at V came to 2 bases and at J to 6 bases, leaving 5 bases not matched to a gene. CDR3 nucleotide sequence: TGTGCCATCAGTGAGATGGGACAGGGATTCAATGAGCAGTTCTTC. Protein sequence: CAISEMGQGFNEQFF.

The chain combines TRBV5-5 with TRBJ1-1; no clear D. Deletions cut 4 bases from V and 8 bases from J, with 9 bases between. Germline-derived CDR1 and CDR2 are SGHKS and YYEKEE (reference sequence). The CDR3 covers 11 residues. CDR3 amino acids: CASSQNREAFF. The CDR3 DNA follows: TGTGCCAGCAGCCAGAACAGAGAAGCTTTCTTT.

V is TRBV5-4 and J is TRBJ2-7, with a possible D match to TRBD1 (6 bases). V lost 0 bases and J 2 bases, leaving 12 bases between the germline ends. The length of the CDR3 is 15 residues. Germline values: CDR1 SGHNT, CDR2 YYREEE (reference sequence). CDR3 nucleotide sequence: TGTGCCAGCAGCTTGGCTCCGACAGGAGCCTACGAGCAGTACTTC. Its translation: CASSLAPTGAYEQYF.

Details on this clone: Within the sample, other DNA sequences also encode this same CDR3. The chain has TRBV7-2 and TRBJ1-5; D unresolved. Germline V lookup: CDR1 SGHTA, CDR2 FQGNSA. Trimming shortened V by 1 base and J by 7 bases, and 11 bases separated the two germline ends. CDR3 length equals 14 residues. The CDR3 nucleotides are TGTGCCAGCAGCTTAGGCGGTGGAGGCCAGCCCCAGCATTTT. Encoded protein: CASSLGGGGQPQHF. Drawing the rest from reference TRBV7-2 and TRBJ1-5, the complete variable domain is GAGVSQSPSNKVTEKGKDVELRCDPISGHTALYWYRQSLGQGLEFLIYFQGNSAPDKSGLPSDRFSAERTGGSVSTLTIQRTQQEDSAVYLCASSLGGGGQPQHFGDGTRLSIL.

The chain uses TRBV7-8 and TRBJ1-4; possibly TRBD1 for D (5 bases). The V end was cut by 4 bases, the J end by 0 bases, with 12 bases between. The CDR3 loop spans 16 amino acids. Germline assignment: CDR1 SGHVS and CDR2 FQNEAQ. CDR3 in amino acids: CASSYQTVATNEKLFF. The CDR3 nucleotides read TGTGCCAGCAGCTACCAGACAGTGGCAACTAATGAAAAACTGTTTTTT.

This CDR3 reads CASSPRGYQETQYF. DNA for the CDR3: TGTGCCAGCAGCCCTAGGGGGTACCAAGAGACCCAGTACTTC. This chain connects TRBV5-4 to TRBJ2-5; perhaps TRBD1 as D (6 bases). The CDR3 spans 14 residues. With 4 bases removed from V and 0 bases from J, the gap between germline ends came to 10 bases. The germline CDR1 and CDR2 sequences are SGHNT and YYREEE (reference sequence).

The gene calls are TRBV10-3 and TRBJ2-7; tentative D call: TRBD2 (5 bases). V was pared by 0 bases and J by 6 bases, with 12 bases between. CDR3 length equals 14 residues. In germline, CDR1 is ENHRY, CDR2 SYGVKD. CDR3 sequence reads: CAISESILRAEQYF. In nucleotides, the CDR3 is TGTGCCATCAGTGAGTCGATTTTGCGGGCCGAGCAGTACTTC.

The count of this clone is one. The CDR3 coding sequence is TGCGCCAGCAGCTTGGAGGTAGCGGAGTACAATGAGCAGTTCTTC. Its translation is CASSLEVAEYNEQFF. The J gene is TRBJ2-1, the V gene TRBV5-1, with a weak D call TRBD2 (6 bases). Germline V gene sequence: CDR1 SGHRS, CDR2 YFSETQ. The length of the CDR3 is 15 residues. Trimming took off 0 bases at V and 4 bases at J, with 11 bases between the two ends.

This clone was detected only a few times. The chain is built from TRBV4-1 and TRBJ1-3; TRBD1 agrees at 7 bases. V was clipped by 2 bases and J by 0 bases; unmatched bases: 10. Germline V gene data show CDR1 as MGHRA and CDR2 as YSYEKL. CDR3 length equals 18 residues. In DNA form, the CDR3 reads TGCGCCAGCAGCCAACCCGGGGGGGGACAGTACTCTGGAAACACCATATATTTT. The encoded protein is CASSQPGGGQYSGNTIYF.

The rearrangement links TRBV7-3 to TRBJ2-5; 14 bases align to TRBD2. The CDR3 is 17 residues long. Unmatched junction bases numbered 7, after V lost 5 bases and J lost 2 bases. Germline CDR1 SGHTA, CDR2 FQGTGA. CDR3 loop: CASSPGTSGREQETQYF. In DNA, the CDR3 is TGTGCCAGCAGCCCCGGGACTAGCGGGAGAGAACAAGAGACCCAGTACTTC.

V gene TRBV6-4 combines with J gene TRBJ1-1; tentative D call: TRBD1 (5 bases). This CDR3 is built from 13 residues. Between the trimmed V and J ends, which lost 3 bases and 6 bases, there was a span of 11 bases. Per the germline V gene, CDR1 is MRHNA and CDR2 is SNTAGT. In nucleotides, the CDR3 is TGTGCCAGCAGTGAGGGGCCATACGCTGAAGCTTTCTTT. Encoded protein: CASSEGPYAEAFF.

This clone was seen more than once but under ten times. The chain joins TRBV5-1 to TRBJ1-1; D may be TRBD1 (5 bases). Germline V gene data show CDR1 as SGHRS and CDR2 as YFSETQ. The ends were cut back, 5 bases at V and 0 bases at J, with 14 bases in the middle. This CDR3 contains 15 residues. CDR3 region: CASRRGFFLNTEAFF. CDR3 in DNA: TGCGCCAGCAGGAGGGGATTTTTTCTGAACACTGAAGCTTTCTTT.

This clone appeared a single time. The chain uses TRBV13 and TRBJ1-4; D is unclear. Deletions cut 3 bases from V and 8 bases from J, with 13 bases between. Germline CDR1 is PRHDT and CDR2 is FYEKMQ (reference sequence). CDR3 length: 14 residues. The CDR3 DNA reads as TGTGCCAGCAGCTTCGGGAGCCTGCGAGAAAAACTGTTTTTT. This gives the protein CASSFGSLREKLFF.